This T cell receptor beta chain came from a study of regulatory T cells in long-lasting Graves disease. This clonotype has at least ten counts. The CDR3 contains 12 residues. Germline-derived CDR1 and CDR2 are MDHEN and SYDVKM. Trimming cost V 7 bases and J 10 bases, with 14 bases left between them. Time point in this sample: newly diagnosed GD, antithyroid drugs for less than 3 months. The TCR library was made from RNA extracted from PBMCs. Into tubes containing EDTA, 8 to 9 milliliters of peripheral blood were drawn. According to the study, TCR beta libraries were built with iRepertoire HTBI primers and CDR3-region Arm-PCR. TCRdb analysed the multiplex PCR reads with MiXCR anew, one entry per CDR3 protein. The sample yields 400,000 to 500,000 distinct CDR3 sequences, around 17% seen once. These data also formed part of another study, on T cells in Graves' hyperthyroidism and ophthalmopathy. Turning to that study: Stable hyperthyroidism: no ophthalmopathy progression over 18 months of follow-up. The patients, who ranged from 18 to 65 in age, presented with newly diagnosed hyperthyroidism lasting under 2 months. Within blood appeared most thyroid clonotypes that had expanded above 0.001.

This sequence originates from a woman aged 18-29 years with Graves disease. The source was peripheral blood mononuclear cells (PBMCs), collected at new diagnosis, from a patient treated with antithyroid drugs. The chain joins TRBV28 to TRBJ2-1; D remains unclear. The CDR3 DNA reads as TGTGCCAGCACAGCTAGGTACGCGGAGCAGTTCTTC. It specifies CASTARYAEQFF.